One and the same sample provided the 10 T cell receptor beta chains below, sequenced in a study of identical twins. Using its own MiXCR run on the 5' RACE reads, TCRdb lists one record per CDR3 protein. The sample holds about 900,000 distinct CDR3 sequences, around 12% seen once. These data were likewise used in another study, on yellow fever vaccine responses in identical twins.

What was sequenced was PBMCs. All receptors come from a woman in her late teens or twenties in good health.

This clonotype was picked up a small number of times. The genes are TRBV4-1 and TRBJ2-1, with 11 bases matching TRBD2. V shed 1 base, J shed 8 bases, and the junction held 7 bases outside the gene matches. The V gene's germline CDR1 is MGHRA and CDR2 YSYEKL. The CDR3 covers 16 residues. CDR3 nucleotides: TGCGCCAGCAGCCAAGTACTAGCGGGGGCCAGGGATGAGCAGTTCTTC. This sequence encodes CASSQVLAGARDEQFF.

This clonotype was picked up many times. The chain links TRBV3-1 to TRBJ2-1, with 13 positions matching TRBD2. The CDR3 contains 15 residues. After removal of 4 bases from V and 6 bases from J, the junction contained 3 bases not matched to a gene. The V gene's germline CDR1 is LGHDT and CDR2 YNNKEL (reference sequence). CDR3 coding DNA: TGTGCCAGCAGCCTTACTAGCGGGGGGGTCAATGAGCAGTTCTTC. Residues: CASSLTSGGVNEQFF.

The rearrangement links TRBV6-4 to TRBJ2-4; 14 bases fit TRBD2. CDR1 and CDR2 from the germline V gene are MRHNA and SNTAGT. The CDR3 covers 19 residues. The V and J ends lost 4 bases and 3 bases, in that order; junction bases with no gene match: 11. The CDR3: CASSVLGTSGRADKNIQYF. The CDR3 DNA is TGTGCCAGCAGTGTACTCGGGACTAGCGGGAGAGCCGACAAAAACATTCAGTACTTC.

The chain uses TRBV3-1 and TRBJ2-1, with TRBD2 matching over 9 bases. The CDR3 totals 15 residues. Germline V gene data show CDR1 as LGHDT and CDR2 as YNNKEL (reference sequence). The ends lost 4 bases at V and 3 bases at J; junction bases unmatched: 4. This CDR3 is CASSPTSGFYNEQFF. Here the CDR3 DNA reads TGTGCCAGCAGCCCAACTAGCGGGTTCTACAATGAGCAGTTCTTC.

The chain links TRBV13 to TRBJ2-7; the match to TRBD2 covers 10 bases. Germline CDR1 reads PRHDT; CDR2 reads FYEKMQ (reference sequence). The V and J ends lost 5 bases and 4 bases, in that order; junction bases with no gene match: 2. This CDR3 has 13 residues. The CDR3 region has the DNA TGTGCCAGCAGCCATAGCGGGGGGTACGAGCAGTACGTC. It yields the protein CASSHSGGYEQYV.

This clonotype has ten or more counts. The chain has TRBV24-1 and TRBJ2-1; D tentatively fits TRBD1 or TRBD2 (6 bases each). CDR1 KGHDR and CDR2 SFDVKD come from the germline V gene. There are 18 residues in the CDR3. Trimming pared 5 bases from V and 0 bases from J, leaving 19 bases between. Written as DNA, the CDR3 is TGTGCCACCAGTGCCGCCGGGGGTGCCAGGGGCTCCTACAATGAGCAGTTCTTC. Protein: CATSAAGGARGSYNEQFF.

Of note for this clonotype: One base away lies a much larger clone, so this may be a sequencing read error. CDR3 bases: TGTGCCACCAGTGATTTGGTTCGGGCCCCGAGGGCAGATACGCAGTATTTT. As protein: CATSDLVRAPRADTQYF. V is TRBV24-1 and J is TRBJ2-3; D is possibly TRBD2 (5 bases). CDR1 and CDR2 (germline): KGHDR, SFDVKD. With 0 bases removed from V and 4 bases from J, the gap between germline ends came to 16 bases. The CDR3 extends over 17 amino acids.

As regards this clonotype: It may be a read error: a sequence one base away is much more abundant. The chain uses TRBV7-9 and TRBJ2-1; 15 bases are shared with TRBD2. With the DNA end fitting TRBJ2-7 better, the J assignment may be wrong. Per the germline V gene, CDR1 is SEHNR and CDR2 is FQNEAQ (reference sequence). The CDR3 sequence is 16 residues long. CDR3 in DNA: TGTGCCAGCAGCCCGGGACTAGCGGGGGGTTCAAATGAGCAGTACTTC. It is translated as CASSPGLAGGSNEQYF.

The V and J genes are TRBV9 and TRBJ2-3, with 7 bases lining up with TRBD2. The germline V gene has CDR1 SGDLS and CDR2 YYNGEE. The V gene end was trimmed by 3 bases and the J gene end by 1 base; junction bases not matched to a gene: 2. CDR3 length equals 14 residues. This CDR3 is CASSALAGTDTQYF. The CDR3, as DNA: TGTGCCAGCAGCGCGCTAGCGGGCACAGATACGCAGTATTTT.

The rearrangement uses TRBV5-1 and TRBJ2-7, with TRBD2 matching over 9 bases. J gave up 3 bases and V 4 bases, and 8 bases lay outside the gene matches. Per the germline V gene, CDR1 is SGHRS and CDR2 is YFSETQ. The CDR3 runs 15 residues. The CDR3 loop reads CASSIGSGSVYEQYF. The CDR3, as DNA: TGCGCCAGCAGCATCGGTAGCGGGAGCGTCTACGAGCAGTACTTC.